The sequence of this T cell receptor beta chain was determined in a study of T cells after posttransplantation cyclophosphamide. Some clones are missing from TCRdb's copy, which holds only in-frame ones; the method was immunoSEQ multiplex PCR. Recorded here are over 25,000 clones, none singletons. In this sample, this clone turned up many times. Its cognate antigen is unknown. General study findings and limits: Donor-recipient repertoire similarity was low at 1-2 months, rising over year one.

CDR1 is SGHRS and CDR2 is YFSETQ in the germline V gene. Trimming at V came to 4 bases and at J to 7 bases, leaving 9 bases not matched to a gene. The CDR3 covers 16 residues. What was sequenced was PBMCs. The rearrangement links TRBV5-1 to TRBJ2-1; 12 bases fit TRBD2. This TCR was recovered from an older woman in good health, CMV-negative, and a related stem cell transplant donor. The CDR3 reads CASSTGLAGRGNEQFF. The CDR3 nucleotides read TGCGCCAGCAGCACCGGACTAGCGGGACGGGGGAATGAGCAGTTCTTC.